This T cell receptor (beta chain) was recorded in a study of Tregs in tolerant kidney transplant recipients. Related graft donors supplied nonmyeloablative bone marrow transplants, and mixed chimerism was transient. Unstimulated Tregs (CD4+CD25+CD127-) and CD4+CD25- non-Tregs were sorted from PBMCs. The table came from immunoSEQ multiplex PCR; TCRdb's copy has only in-frame clones and leaves some out. The profile covers 55,000 to 75,000 clones, with approximately 87% appearing a single time and 3.8% taken by the ten largest. A remark on this clone: What it recognizes is unknown.

Study-level points and caveats: Biological reproducibility was not directly addressed in this study.

The source material was CD4+ T cells from blood (PBMCs), sampled 6 months after the transplant. The clonotype originates from a human patient who received a combined kidney and bone marrow transplant. Some T cells may arise from the graft donor.

In DNA form, the CDR3 reads TGCGCCAGCAGCCAAGGACGGGGACAGGGGATGGCTGAAGCTTTCTTT. Its translation is CASSQGRGQGMAEAFF. The rearrangement uses TRBV4-1 and TRBJ1-1; 10 bases agree with TRBD1. Trimming took 1 base from V and 6 from J; bases not matched to a gene: 8. From germline, CDR1 is MGHRA and CDR2 YSYEKL. The CDR3 length is 16 residues.